These 29 T cell receptor beta chains were sequenced from one sample in a study of T-cell reconstitution after alpha-beta-depleted transplantation in children. Unique molecular identifiers tagged the TCRbeta library. Each CDR3 protein is one row after TCRdb ran MiXCR on the PCR reads. The repertoire holds almost 400,000 distinct CDR3 sequences, roughly 22% seen once, with 3.5% to 4% in the top ten. Sequences were derived from PBMCs from the stem cell graft donor, sampled from the stem cell graft. These TCRs come from a human donor who donated a stem cell graft to a child with acute myeloid leukemia.

The chain uses TRBV15 and TRBJ1-1; D ambiguous. The CDR3 totals 12 residues. Trimming left V 6 bases short and J 5 bases short, with 10 bases between. CDR1 and CDR2 (germline): LNHNV, YYDKDF (reference sequence). This chain's CDR3 is CATRGVRTEAFF. CDR3 bases: TGTGCCACCAGGGGTGTGAGGACTGAAGCTTTCTTT.

The chain's CDR3 is CASSVPGNEKLFF. Here the CDR3 DNA reads TGTGCCAGCAGCGTCCCCGGGAATGAAAAACTGTTTTTT. The chain couples TRBV7-9 to TRBJ1-4; the D is unclear. V was clipped by 5 bases and J by 5 bases, with 9 bases between them. This CDR3 contains 13 residues. In germline, CDR1 is SEHNR, CDR2 FQNEAQ (reference sequence).

CDR3 DNA sequence: TGTGCCAGCAGAACTAGCGGGAGGGTGACAGATACGCAGTATTTT. Its translation: CASRTSGRVTDTQYF. This sequence joins TRBV6-1 and TRBJ2-3; 13 bases are a match to TRBD2. The CDR3 is made up of 15 amino acids. The V gene's germline CDR1 is MNHNS and CDR2 SASEGT. After removal of 6 bases from V and 3 bases from J, the junction contained 3 bases not matched to a gene.

J is TRBJ2-1 and V is TRBV7-9; unclear D gene. The CDR3 loop spans 15 amino acids. The germline V gene encodes CDR1 SEHNR and CDR2 FQNEAQ (reference sequence). V was shortened by 4 bases and J by 4 bases, with 14 bases between the two germline ends. CDR3 amino acids: CASSSPQVGYNEQFF. CDR3 sequence (DNA): TGTGCCAGCAGCTCCCCCCAGGTCGGATACAATGAGCAGTTCTTC.

This chain connects TRBV29-1 to TRBJ1-2; D perhaps matches TRBD1 (5 bases). Germline CDR1 reads SQVTM; CDR2 reads ANQGSEA. This CDR3 has 11 amino acids. The CDR3 loop reads CVGERDYGYTF. The CDR3 DNA reads TGCGTGGGGGAACGGGACTATGGCTACACCTTC.

This clonotype was seen repeatedly, ten times or more. This chain joins TRBV29-1 and TRBJ2-1; TRBD1 agrees at 10 bases. Trimming took 6 bases from V and 3 from J; bases not matched to a gene: 5. This CDR3 has 14 residues. Germline lookup yields CDR1 SQVTM and CDR2 ANQGSEA. Here the CDR3 reads CSVRQGALYNEQFF. CDR3 nucleotides: TGCAGCGTCAGACAGGGGGCACTCTACAATGAGCAGTTCTTC.

This clonotype has only a few counts. The rearrangement joins TRBV11-2 to TRBJ2-3; 10 nucleotides agree with TRBD2. Germline CDR1 SGHAT, CDR2 FQNNGV. The CDR3 spans 16 residues. Trimming took 5 bases from V and 2 from J; bases not matched to a gene: 7. This CDR3 is CASSPGTSENTDTQYF. DNA of the CDR3: TGTGCCAGCAGCCCAGGGACTAGCGAGAACACAGATACGCAGTATTTT. Full variable domain (rest looked up from reference TRBV11-2 and TRBJ2-3): EAGVAQSPRYKIIEKRQSVAFWCNPISGHATLYWYQQILGQGPKLLIQFQNNGVVDDSQLPKDRFSAERLKGVDSTLKIQPAKLEDSAVYLCASSPGTSENTDTQYFGPGTRLTVL.

The gene calls are TRBV18 and TRBJ1-1; D not resolved. Trimming took 5 bases from V and 8 from J, leaving 9 bases between them. Per germline, CDR1 KGHSH and CDR2 LQKENI. The CDR3 sequence is 11 residues long. CDR3 region: CASSTASEAFF. CDR3 nucleotide sequence: TGTGCCAGCTCAACCGCCTCCGAAGCTTTCTTT. The entire variable domain, with the rest obtained from reference TRBV18 and TRBJ1-1, is as follows: NAGVMQNPRHLVRRRGQEARLRCSPMKGHSHVYWYRQLPEEGLKFMVYLQKENIIDESGMPKERFSAEFPKEGPSILRIQQVVRGDSAAYFCASSTASEAFFGQGTRLTVV.

This clonotype was counted only a few times. Written as DNA, the CDR3 is TGTGCCAGCAGCTTAGTTAGCGGGATGTTCAATGAGCAGTTCTTC. It specifies CASSLVSGMFNEQFF. This rearrangement joins TRBV7-6 to TRBJ2-1, with 8 bases that match TRBD2. The germline V gene has CDR1 SGHVS and CDR2 FNYEAQ. The V segment lost 1 base and the J segment 6 bases; nucleotides outside the gene matches: 5. There are 15 residues in the CDR3.

The chain uses TRBV7-2 and TRBJ2-7; weak D call: TRBD2 (6 bases). The CDR3 runs to 15 residues. Trimming removed 4 bases from V and 2 bases from J, with 15 bases in between. Germline V CDR1 and CDR2: SGHTA, FQGNSA. The CDR3 sequence: CASSSLPGVPYEQYF. CDR3 sequence (DNA): TGTGCCAGCAGCTCCTTACCGGGAGTTCCCTACGAGCAGTACTTC.

CDR3 DNA sequence: TGTGCCAGCAGTTCTAACAGGGAACCCGGGGAGCTGTTTTTT. Protein: CASSSNREPGELFF. V is TRBV27 and J is TRBJ2-2; weak D call: TRBD1 (6 bases). The V gene lost 4 bases and the J gene lost 6 bases, with 12 bases spanning the gap. The germline V gene encodes CDR1 MNHEY and CDR2 SMNVEV (reference sequence). This CDR3 contains 14 residues.

The chain carries TRBV25-1 and TRBJ2-5; the match to TRBD2 covers 7 bases. The CDR3 has 14 residues. From germline, CDR1 is MGHDK and CDR2 SYGVNS. V was clipped by 6 bases and J by 3 bases; unmatched bases: 7. CDR3 protein: CASRPASGEETQYF. For the CDR3, the DNA is TGTGCCAGCAGGCCGGCTAGCGGAGAAGAGACCCAGTACTTC. The entire variable domain, with the rest obtained from reference TRBV25-1 and TRBJ2-5, is as follows: EADIYQTPRYLVIGTGKKITLECSQTMGHDKMYWYQQDPGMELHLIHYSYGVNSTEKGDLSSESTVSRIRTEHFPLTLESARPSHTSQYLCASRPASGEETQYFGPGTRLLVL.

The table lists this clonotype with a count of one. V is TRBV5-1 and J is TRBJ1-5; no firm D call. CDR3 size: 15 residues. The V end was cut by 0 bases, the J end by 2 bases, with 9 bases between. Germline V CDR1 and CDR2: SGHRS, YFSETQ. CDR3 protein: CASSLGGWRNQPQHF. The CDR3 DNA is TGCGCCAGCAGCTTGGGGGGTTGGCGCAATCAGCCCCAGCATTTT.

This clonotype was counted at least ten times. V gene TRBV6-5 combines with J gene TRBJ2-7; TRBD1 matches at 9 bases. After removal of 4 bases from V and 7 bases from J, the junction contained 17 bases not matched to a gene. This CDR3 region has 17 residues. Germline V lookup: CDR1 MNHEY, CDR2 SVGAGI. The CDR3 reads CASSSDRGNTLFKEQYF. The CDR3 DNA follows: TGTGCCAGCAGTTCTGACAGGGGGAATACCCTATTTAAAGAGCAGTACTTC.

This clonotype was recorded once. A clone one base away is much larger, so this may be a read error. The V call is TRBV20-1, the J call TRBJ2-1; D is unresolved. CDR3 size: 10 residues. CDR1 is DFQATT, CDR2 SNEGSKA, per germline (reference sequence). CDR3 protein: CGGWGNEQFF. The DNA of the CDR3 is TGCGGTGGCTGGGGTAATGAGCAGTTCTTC.

The genes are TRBV4-2 and TRBJ2-3, with D tentatively TRBD2 (6 bases). Germline lookup yields CDR1 LGHNA and CDR2 YNFKEQ. The germline V and J ends were trimmed by 1 base and 5 bases, with 16 bases remaining between them. This CDR3 region has 16 residues. This chain's CDR3 is CASSQATGSSEDTQYF. CDR3 coding DNA: TGTGCCAGCAGCCAAGCTACCGGGAGCTCGGAAGATACGCAGTATTTT.

This clonotype was counted many times. The J gene is TRBJ2-1, the V gene TRBV29-1, with 13 bases lining up with TRBD2. The V gene's germline CDR1 is SQVTM and CDR2 ANQGSEA. This CDR3 is built from 14 residues. V trimming: 4 bases; J trimming: 8 bases; junction bases outside the gene matches: 5. The CDR3 protein is CSVVGTSGIDEQFF. The CDR3 DNA is TGCAGCGTTGTAGGGACTAGCGGGATAGATGAGCAGTTCTTC.

This clonotype was seen a few times. The chain links TRBV12-3 or TRBV12-4 to TRBJ1-5; D remains unclear. Trimming removed 5 bases at V and 0 bases at J, with 11 bases between. The CDR3 has 15 amino acids. The CDR3 sequence is CASSDKGISNQPQHF. The CDR3 DNA is TGTGCCAGCAGTGACAAGGGTATTAGCAATCAGCCCCAGCATTTT.

This clonotype was detected only a few times. The chain links TRBV28 to TRBJ2-6; the D gene is possibly TRBD2 (5 bases). The CDR3 length is 17 residues. Germline-derived CDR1 and CDR2 are MDHEN and SYDVKM. V was trimmed by 3 bases and J by 1 base, leaving 13 bases between them. The CDR3 nucleotides read TGTGCCAGCAGTTTTCGGGGTTATATTTCTGGGGCCAACGTCCTGACTTTC. The encoded protein is CASSFRGYISGANVLTF. Drawing the rest from reference TRBV28 and TRBJ2-6, the complete variable domain is DVKVTQSSRYLVKRTGEKVFLECVQDMDHENMFWYRQDPGLGLRLIYFSYDVKMKEKGDIPEGYSVSREKKERFSLILESASTNQTSMYLCASSFRGYISGANVLTFGAGSRLTVL.

The V call is TRBV20-1, the J call TRBJ2-7, with TRBD2 identical over 8 bases. The V segment lost 6 bases and the J segment 5 bases; nucleotides outside the gene matches: 15. CDR1 and CDR2 (germline): DFQATT, SNEGSKA (reference sequence). CDR3 length equals 15 residues. The chain's CDR3 is CSARVGLGGLDEQYF. The CDR3 nucleotides read TGCAGTGCCAGGGTGGGGTTGGGGGGACTAGACGAGCAGTACTTC.

The sample holds many counts of this clonotype. This rearrangement joins TRBV27 to TRBJ1-5; D remains unclear. Germline V gene data show CDR1 as MNHEY and CDR2 as SMNVEV (reference sequence). V was clipped by 0 bases and J by 1 base, with 4 bases between them. The CDR3 extends over 14 amino acids. This chain's CDR3 is CASSLSGSNQPQHF. The CDR3 nucleotides read TGTGCCAGCAGTTTATCGGGGAGCAATCAGCCCCAGCATTTT.

This clonotype was counted only a few times. V is TRBV27 and J is TRBJ2-7; D is uncertain. Per the germline V gene, CDR1 is MNHEY and CDR2 is SMNVEV (reference sequence). V was shortened by 5 bases and J by 0 bases, with 8 bases between the two germline ends. The CDR3 is made up of 13 amino acids. CDR3 nucleotide sequence: TGTGCCAGCAGTCCCTTCGACTCCTACGAGCAGTACTTC. It is translated as CASSPFDSYEQYF.

This clonotype was counted between two and nine times. The genes are TRBV28 and TRBJ2-1, with 8 bases that match TRBD1. The CDR3 runs 14 residues. Germline V gene lookup returns CDR1 MDHEN and CDR2 SYDVKM. V trimming: 6 bases; J trimming: 6 bases; junction bases outside the gene matches: 7. The CDR3 spells CASSKTGAGNEQFF. Written as DNA, the CDR3 is TGTGCCAGCAGCAAGACAGGGGCAGGCAATGAGCAGTTCTTC.

The chain carries TRBV12-3 or TRBV12-4 and TRBJ2-3; weak D call: TRBD1 (5 bases). Trimming took 2 bases from V and 5 from J, leaving 8 bases between them. The CDR3 totals 13 residues. CDR3 sequence (DNA): TGTGCCAGCAGTTTACAGGGTTTAGATACGCAGTATTTT. It translates to CASSLQGLDTQYF.

This clonotype showed up just a few times. CDR3 amino acids: CATSDSALIPYNEQFF. CDR3 sequence (DNA): TGTGCCACCAGTGACTCGGCCTTGATACCCTACAATGAGCAGTTCTTC. The chain uses TRBV24-1 and TRBJ2-1, with no clear D. Germline CDR1 reads KGHDR; CDR2 reads SFDVKD. This CDR3 has 16 residues. V shed 4 bases and J shed 2 bases, with 14 bases lying between them.

This clonotype came up a few times. The chain links TRBV5-1 to TRBJ2-1, with D perhaps matching TRBD1 (5 bases). Trimming removed 0 bases from V and 4 bases from J, with 17 bases in between. There are 17 residues in the CDR3. Germline assignment: CDR1 SGHRS and CDR2 YFSETQ. CDR3 DNA sequence: TGCGCCAGCAGCTTGGCCGCAGGGCAGGCGGATTACAATGAGCAGTTCTTC. Its protein is CASSLAAGQADYNEQFF.

This clonotype was seen a few times. The chain joins TRBV7-9 to TRBJ1-1; D unresolved. The V gene lost 5 bases and the J gene lost 5 bases, with 15 bases spanning the gap. The germline gives CDR1 SEHNR, CDR2 FQNEAQ (reference sequence). The CDR3 contains 14 residues. The CDR3 region is CASSETLPLTEAFF. The CDR3 coding sequence is TGTGCCAGCAGCGAGACACTCCCATTGACTGAAGCTTTCTTT.

The chain has TRBV28 and TRBJ2-1, with 12 bases identical to TRBD2. This CDR3 contains 16 residues. CDR1 is MDHEN and CDR2 is SYDVKM in the germline V gene. V was pared by 3 bases and J by 6 bases, with 6 bases of the junction left unmatched. CDR3 residues: CASSFGLAGNSNEQFF. Here the CDR3 DNA reads TGTGCCAGCAGTTTCGGACTAGCGGGAAACTCCAATGAGCAGTTCTTC. Full variable domain (rest looked up from reference TRBV28 and TRBJ2-1): DVKVTQSSRYLVKRTGEKVFLECVQDMDHENMFWYRQDPGLGLRLIYFSYDVKMKEKGDIPEGYSVSREKKERFSLILESASTNQTSMYLCASSFGLAGNSNEQFFGPGTRLTVL.

The chain is built from TRBV4-3 and TRBJ2-3; 9 bases agree with TRBD2. V was clipped by 3 bases and J by 4 bases; unmatched bases: 5. This CDR3 comprises 15 residues. Germline lookup yields CDR1 LGHNA and CDR2 YSLEER. CDR3 loop: CASSQIAGEADTQYF. The CDR3 DNA is TGCGCCAGCAGCCAGATAGCGGGAGAGGCAGATACGCAGTATTTT.